The clone carrying this T cell receptor beta chain was picked up many times. Its antigen remains unknown. HTBI primers from iRepertoire and Arm-PCR of CDR3 regions yielded the TCR beta libraries. MiXCR was run by TCRdb on the multiplex PCR reads, yielding one entry per CDR3 protein. This table has more than 300,000 distinct CDR3 sequences, 15% appearing once. V dropped 5 bases and J dropped 10 bases, with 9 bases sitting between them. CDR1 is KGHSH, CDR2 LQKENI, per germline. The CDR3 length is 11 residues. The data were obtained in a study of regulatory T cells in long-lasting Graves disease. Regarding the study as a whole: Graves' patients with persistent disease showed TCR diversity lower than patients newly diagnosed. Gene preferences differed: TRBV28, TRBJ1-2, TRBJ2-5 in persistent cases.

The time point is: newly diagnosed GD, antithyroid drugs for less than 3 months. Following extraction of RNA from PBMCs, that RNA was used to make the TCR library. The chain is built from TRBV18 and TRBJ2-1; D gene ambiguous. The clonotype originates from a female donor with Graves disease. Source: peripheral blood mononuclear cells (PBMCs), taken at new diagnosis, from a patient treated with antithyroid drugs. CDR3 sequence (DNA): TGTGCCAGCTCATCCTCGGAGGAGCAGTTCTTC. Translated, it gives CASSSSEEQFF. The full variable domain, with the rest looked up from reference TRBV18 and TRBJ2-1, is NAGVMQNPRHLVRRRGQEARLRCSPMKGHSHVYWYRQLPEEGLKFMVYLQKENIIDESGMPKERFSAEFPKEGPSILRIQQVVRGDSAAYFCASSSSEEQFFGPGTRLTVL.